This record looks at one T cell receptor beta chain sequence and its context. There are 13 residues in the CDR3. Trimming took 7 bases from V and 3 from J; bases not matched to a gene: 5. CDR1 MNHEY and CDR2 SVGAGI come from the germline V gene. TCRdb's copy holds only in-frame clones and misses some; the assay was immunoSEQ multiplex PCR. The top ten hold roughly 0.87% of the sample, which has 250,000 to 350,000 clones, approximately 85% seen once. These data belong to a study of blood T cell repertoires in COVID-19. V gene TRBV6-5 combines with J gene TRBJ2-7; TRBD1 aligns across 8 bases. The sequence derives from a human donor with COVID-19, enrolled during active disease. The donor label of this sample is uncertain. The sample was peripheral blood. The CDR3 reads CASTRTGIYEQYF. Written as DNA, the CDR3 is TGTGCCAGCACTAGGACAGGGATCTACGAGCAGTACTTC.